This T cell receptor (beta chain) comes out of a study of T cell responses to AZD1222 COVID-19 vaccine. Regarding this clone: The antigen remains undetermined.

General study points: It was only a handful of AZD1222 recipients who were seropositive at baseline.

Some clones are missing from TCRdb's copy, which holds only in-frame ones; the method was immunoSEQ multiplex PCR. The sample shows fewer than 110,000 clones, just over 90% of them seen only once. This CDR3 contains 15 residues. CDR1 is LNHDA, CDR2 SQIVND, per germline (reference sequence). With V trimmed by 1 base and J by 3 bases, 5 bases remained unmatched. This sequence was found in an adult who received the AZD1222 COVID-19 vaccine. The input for sequencing was peripheral blood, taken 28 days after the second AZD1222 dose. J is TRBJ1-2 and V is TRBV19; TRBD1 aligns across 7 bases. The CDR3 DNA is TGTGCCAGTAGTATAGCGGCAGGGGGGGACTATGGCTACACCTTC. Translating it yields CASSIAAGGDYGYTF.